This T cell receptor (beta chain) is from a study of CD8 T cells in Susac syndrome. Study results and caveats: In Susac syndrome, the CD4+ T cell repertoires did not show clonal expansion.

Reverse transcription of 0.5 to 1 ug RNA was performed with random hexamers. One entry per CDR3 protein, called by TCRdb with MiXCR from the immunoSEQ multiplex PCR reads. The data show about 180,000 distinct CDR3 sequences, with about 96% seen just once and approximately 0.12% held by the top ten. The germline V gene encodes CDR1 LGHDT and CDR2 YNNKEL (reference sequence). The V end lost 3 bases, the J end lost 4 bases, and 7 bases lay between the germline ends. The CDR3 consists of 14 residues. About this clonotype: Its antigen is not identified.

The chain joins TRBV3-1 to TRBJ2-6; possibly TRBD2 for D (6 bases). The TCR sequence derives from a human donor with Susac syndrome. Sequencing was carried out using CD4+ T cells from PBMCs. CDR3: CASSHREGANVLTF. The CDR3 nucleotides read TGTGCCAGCAGCCATCGGGAGGGGGCCAACGTCCTGACTTTC.